These 5 T cell receptor beta chains were all obtained from the same sample, sequenced in a study of blood T cells in healthy people across ages (dated by TCRdb to 2015 to 2017). To prepare the library, 5' RACE was applied. The data were produced on an Illumina HiSeq 2500. A second PCR of roughly 7 to 12 cycles was run with a J-beta primer mix and a sample-barcoded 5' primer. TCRdb reworked the public reads: Q25 trimming with fastp, MiXCR clone assembly, productive beta chains retained. Records with the same CDR3 protein are collapsed into one entry carrying the most frequent genes and DNA. This sample lists 730,000 or so distinct CDR3 sequences; roughly 47% were detected once. In total, the top ten clones hold less than 25% of the sample. Sequencing used blood. Receptors originate from a woman aged 55-70 years in good health.

Comment on this clonotype: Sequence at one end of the junction differs from germline and may be a read error. The CDR3 nucleotides read TGTGCCGGCAGTGCGGACAGCATCGAGCAGTACTTC. Protein product: CAGSADSIEQYF. The chain links TRBV7-9 to TRBJ2-4, with D tentatively TRBD1 (6 bases). The J call may be mistaken, given a closer DNA end match to TRBJ2-7. CDR3 length: 12 amino acids. Germline values: CDR1 SEHNR, CDR2 FQNEAQ (reference sequence).

This clonotype was counted only a few times. This chain uses TRBV15 with TRBJ1-1; D gene uncertain. V was clipped by 6 bases and J by 5 bases, with 13 bases between them. CDR3 length equals 13 residues. The V gene's germline CDR1 is LNHNV and CDR2 YYDKDF (reference sequence). For the CDR3, the DNA is TGTGCCACCAGAGGGTGGGGAGTGACTGAAGCTTTCTTT. Translation gives CATRGWGVTEAFF.

This clonotype came up once. The gene calls are TRBV28 and TRBJ1-4; D possibly corresponds to TRBD1 (6 bases). This CDR3 comprises 14 residues. Trimming removed 7 bases at V and 3 bases at J, with 12 bases between. Germline V gives CDR1 MDHEN, CDR2 SYDVKM. The DNA for the CDR3 is TGTGCCAGCAAAAAGACAGGCCCTAATGAAAAACTGTTTTTT. Amino acid sequence: CASKKTGPNEKLFF.

This clonotype was seen more than once but under ten times. The chain employs TRBV6-1 and TRBJ2-2, with D hard to call. Trimming shortened V by 6 bases and J by 0 bases, and 17 bases separated the two germline ends. This CDR3 is built from 17 residues. CDR1 and CDR2 (germline): MNHNS, SASEGT. The chain's CDR3 is CASRATELVANTGELFF. The CDR3 coding sequence is TGTGCCAGCAGGGCAACGGAACTCGTCGCGAACACCGGGGAGCTGTTTTTT.

This clonotype was picked up one time. The chain is built from TRBV29-1 and TRBJ2-1; 13 bases fit TRBD2. This CDR3 has 16 residues. Looked up from germline, CDR1 is SQVTM and CDR2 is ANQGSEA. J gave up 1 base and V 7 bases, and 7 bases lay outside the gene matches. CDR3 sequence (DNA): TGCAGCGCCCGAGGGACTAGCGGGGCTTCCTACAATGAGCAGTTCTTC. Encoded protein: CSARGTSGASYNEQFF.